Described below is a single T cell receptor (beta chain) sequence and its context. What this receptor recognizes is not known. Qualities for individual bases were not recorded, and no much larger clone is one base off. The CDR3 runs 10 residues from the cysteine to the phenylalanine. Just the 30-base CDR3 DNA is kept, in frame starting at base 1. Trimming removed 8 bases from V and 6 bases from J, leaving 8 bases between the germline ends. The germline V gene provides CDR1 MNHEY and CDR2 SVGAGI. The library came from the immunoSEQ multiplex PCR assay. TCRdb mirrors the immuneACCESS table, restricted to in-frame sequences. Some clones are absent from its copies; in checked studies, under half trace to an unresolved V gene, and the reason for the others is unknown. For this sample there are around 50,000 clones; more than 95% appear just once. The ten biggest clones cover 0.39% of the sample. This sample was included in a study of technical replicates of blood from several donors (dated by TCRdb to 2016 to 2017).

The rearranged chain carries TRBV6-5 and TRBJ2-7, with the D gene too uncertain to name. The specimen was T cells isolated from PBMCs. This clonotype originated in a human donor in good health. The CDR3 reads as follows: CASDSGEQYF. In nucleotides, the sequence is TGTGCCAGCGATTCAGGCGAGCAGTACTTC.